A selection of T cell receptor beta chains follows, all from one sample in a study of Ad26.COV2.S vaccination and SARS-CoV-2 variants. The method was immunoSEQ multiplex PCR; TCRdb's version includes in-frame clones alone and lacks a portion of them. This sample yields hundreds of thousands of clones, of which 85% to 90% are seen a single time; around 4.5% belongs to the top ten. The sequences come from peripheral blood, collected in a trial of Ad26.COV2.S vaccine versus placebo. The receptors here all came from a person aged 18 to 59 who received the Ad26.COV2.S COVID-19 vaccine or a placebo. The CDR3 runs from the conserved cysteine through the conserved F or W. The D gene is left open where the match is weak. The listing skips clone size in some rows; elsewhere it reads once, few, many or a size class.

J gene,V gene,clone size,D gene,CDR3 DNA,CDR3 protein
TRBJ1-6,TRBV5-6,NA,TRBD1,TGTGCCAGCAGCTTGGACAGGGGCTATAATTCACCCCTCCACTTT,CASSLDRGYNSPLHF
TRBJ2-7,TRBV28,once,TRBD1,TGTGCCAGCAGTTTAAATCTCGGTGGACAGGGTCCCGAGCAGTACTTC,CASSLNLGGQGPEQYF
TRBJ1-1,TRBV19,NA,NA,TGTGCCAGTGTAAAGGCAGGGACGAACACTGAAGCTTTCTTT,CASVKAGTNTEAFF
TRBJ2-7,TRBV5-1,NA,TRBD1,TGCGCCAGCAGCTGGCGGGGACAGGGTCGGAACGAGCAGTACTTC,CASSWRGQGRNEQYF
TRBJ2-7,TRBV2,NA,TRBD1,TGTGCCAGCAGTGAAATGGGGACAGGAGCGAGAGAGCAGTACTTC,CASSEMGTGAREQYF
TRBJ2-1,TRBV7-2,NA,NA,TGTGCCAGCAGCTTAGGATTGGGATTTTCCTACAATGAGCAGTTCTTC,CASSLGLGFSYNEQFF
TRBJ1-2,TRBV27,few,TRBD1,TGTGCCAGCAGGCCGGGACAGCCCTCTAACTATGGCTACACCTTC,CASRPGQPSNYGYTF
TRBJ2-7,TRBV2,NA,NA,TGTGCCAGCAGTGAATGGTCTCCCGACGAGCAGTACTTC,CASSEWSPDEQYF
TRBJ2-7,TRBV2,once,NA,TGTGCCAGCAGTATCCAAGGGACGACGCGGGAGCAGTACTTC,CASSIQGTTREQYF
TRBJ2-1,TRBV6-5,NA,NA,TGTGCCAGCAGGGGTAACGGGTACCATGAGCAGTTCTTC,CASRGNGYHEQFF
TRBJ1-1,TRBV20-1,once,NA,TGCAGTGCTAGTCGGCAGGGTGGTTACACTGAAGCTTTCTTT,CSASRQGGYTEAFF
TRBJ2-3,TRBV4-2,NA,NA,TGTGCCAGCAGCCAAGTTTCACTAGCAACAGATACGCAGTATTTT,CASSQVSLATDTQYF
TRBJ2-1,TRBV6-4,once,NA,TGTGCCAGCAGTGACTCGAGCGGGTCGGGCAATGAGCAGTTCTTC,CASSDSSGSGNEQFF
TRBJ2-7,TRBV24-1,once,NA,TGTGCCACCAGTGACTCAGGGGTCTACGAGCAGTACTTC,CATSDSGVYEQYF
TRBJ2-2,TRBV18,NA,TRBD1,TGTGCCAGCTCACCCACAGGGGAACTCACCGGGGAGCTGTTTTTT,CASSPTGELTGELFF
TRBJ2-2,TRBV2,NA,TRBD2,TGTGCCAGCAGGGGACTAGCGGTGAACACCGGGGAGCTGTTTTTT,CASRGLAVNTGELFF
TRBJ1-2,TRBV2,NA,NA,TGTGCCAGCACTGGGACCCAACAAGGGGCTCACTATGGCTACACCTTC,CASTGTQQGAHYGYTF
TRBJ2-2,TRBV2,once,NA,TGTGCCAGCAAAGAAACGGATCCCCCGGGGGAGCTGTTTTTT,CASKETDPPGELFF
TRBJ2-3,TRBV19,NA,TRBD2,TGTGCCTCCTCCGTCGCTAGCGGGAGGACTACGCAGTATTTT,CASSVASGRTTQYF
TRBJ2-4,TRBV2,NA,TRBD1,TGTGCCAGCAGGAAGACCGGGACAGGGACCCTAGCCAAAAACATTCAGTACTTC,CASRKTGTGTLAKNIQYF
TRBJ2-5,TRBV13,once,TRBD1,TGTGCCAGCAGCCGAGGGACAGAAGAGACCCAGTACTTC,CASSRGTEETQYF
TRBJ2-1,TRBV11-2,NA,TRBD1,TGTGCCAGCAGCTCAAGGACAGGGGCTGACTACAATGAGCAGTTCTTC,CASSSRTGADYNEQFF
TRBJ2-1,TRBV19,NA,NA,TGTGCCAGTAGTATAGCCGGGTCTGAGCAGTTCTTC,CASSIAGSEQFF
TRBJ2-5,TRBV5-4,NA,TRBD2,TGTGCCAGCACAAAACAAGCGGGAAGGGAAGAGACCCAGTACTTC,CASTKQAGREETQYF
TRBJ1-2,TRBV5-1,NA,TRBD1,TGCGCCAGCAGCTCCGACAGGGGAGGCTATGGCTACACCTTC,CASSSDRGGYGYTF
TRBJ2-6,TRBV4-3,NA,NA,TGCGCCAGCAGCCCCAGGGTTTCAGGGGCCAACGTCCTGACTTTC,CASSPRVSGANVLTF
TRBJ1-2,TRBV19,NA,NA,TGTGCCAGTAGTATAGTGATGTCCGGTCGGACAAACTATGGCTACACCTTC,CASSIVMSGRTNYGYTF
TRBJ2-6,TRBV6-5,NA,NA,TGTGCCAGCACCGGGGTAGACTCTGGGGCCAACGTCCTGACTTTC,CASTGVDSGANVLTF
TRBJ1-4,TRBV28,NA,NA,TGTGCCAGCAATATCGGGGGGCGGAATGAAAAACTGTTTTTT,CASNIGGRNEKLFF
TRBJ2-4,TRBV7-9,NA,NA,TGTGCCAGCAGCCCCGCAGACAACTTGGCCAAAAACATTCAGTACTTC,CASSPADNLAKNIQYF
TRBJ2-7,TRBV3-1/TRBV3-2,NA,NA,TGTGCCAGCAGCCAAGGGCCAGGGCCTTCCTACGAGCAGTACTTC,CASSQGPGPSYEQYF
TRBJ1-1,TRBV2,NA,NA,TGTGCCAGCAGTCCGGGGGTGGATTTGAACACTGAAGCTTTCTTT,CASSPGVDLNTEAFF
TRBJ2-3,TRBV29-1,NA,TRBD1,TGCAGCGTTGCCAGGGGGCTTTCCACAGATACGCAGTATTTT,CSVARGLSTDTQYF
TRBJ2-3,TRBV19,NA,TRBD2,TGTGCCAGTAGTATCTCTACGTACGGGGGGTGGAGGGATACGCAGTATTTT,CASSISTYGGWRDTQYF
TRBJ2-3,TRBV28,NA,TRBD1,TGTGCCAGCAGTTTATTTGGGACAGCAAGCGATACGCAGTATTTT,CASSLFGTASDTQYF
TRBJ2-7,TRBV5-4,NA,NA,TGTGCCAGCAGCTTGCGAGATTCCTACGAGCAGTACTTC,CASSLRDSYEQYF
TRBJ1-5,TRBV10-3,few,NA,TGTGCCATCAGTGAGCCGGGGGGGGTTCAGCCCCAGCATTTT,CAISEPGGVQPQHF
TRBJ2-3,TRBV10-1,NA,NA,TGCGCCAGCAGCCGACAGACCACAGATACGCAGTATTTT,CASSRQTTDTQYF
TRBJ2-1,TRBV9,NA,TRBD2,TGTGCCAGCAGCGTAACCCCTAGCGGGGGGTACAATGAGCAGTTCTTC,CASSVTPSGGYNEQFF
TRBJ2-3,TRBV27,NA,NA,TGTGCCAGCAGTTCGCTGTTAGATACGCAGTATTTT,CASSSLLDTQYF